The clone carrying this T cell receptor (beta chain) was counted many times. Its antigen is as yet unknown. With 10-nucleotide random UMIs included, cDNA was synthesized by 5'RACE. MiXCR, run by TCRdb on the 5' RACE reads, gives a single entry per CDR3 protein. The table shows some 38,000 distinct CDR3 sequences, with approximately 10% occurring only once. The record originates from a study of neurological immune-mediated disorders. The CDR3 is 15 amino acids. Germline V gene sequence: CDR1 MNHEY, CDR2 SMNVEV (reference sequence). Trimming removed 3 bases from V and 7 bases from J, with 19 bases in between. Time point described: technical triplicate 1. Study-wide points: Patients with HTLV-1-associated myelopathy had the highest level of TCR clonal expansion, whereas patients with multiple sclerosis had the lowest level, falling beneath the level found in healthy controls.

The sequencing sample was made of PBMCs. V usage is TRBV27 and J usage is TRBJ2-7; D gene ambiguous. The receptor was isolated from a man in his 60s with HTLV-1-associated myelopathy (HAM/TSP). The chain's CDR3 is CASSFLGSHLGEQYF. In nucleotides, the CDR3 is TGTGCCAGCAGTTTTTTAGGCTCCCACCTTGGGGAGCAGTACTTC.